This TCR beta chain was sequenced during a study of memory B cells and T cells in multiple sclerosis. After stimulus-free culture, autoproliferating CFSE-dim and non-proliferating CFSE-high T cells were sequenced separately. Approximately 5x10^7 CFSE-labeled PBMCs were cultured around seven days unstimulated, then replicate wells were pooled. PBMCs were labeled with approximately 0.55 uM CFSE and cultured without exogenous stimuli. To note about this clone: Its antigen is currently unknown.

Here immunoSEQ multiplex PCR was the method, and the copy in TCRdb shows in-frame clones only, minus some. The sample lists 9,000 to 15,000 clones; 84% were seen once. The TCR was taken from a human donor with multiple sclerosis. Sequencing used PBMCs from blood kept in culture.

The DNA of the CDR3 is TGCGCCAGCAGCTTGGAAGGGGTTTGGATTCCGTATTTT. Its protein product is CASSLEGVWIPYF. The chain links TRBV5-1 to TRBJ2-3, with D perhaps matching TRBD1 (5 bases). Germline V gene sequence: CDR1 SGHRS, CDR2 YFSETQ. The V gene lost 0 bases and the J gene lost 14 bases, with 16 bases spanning the gap. This CDR3 contains 13 residues.